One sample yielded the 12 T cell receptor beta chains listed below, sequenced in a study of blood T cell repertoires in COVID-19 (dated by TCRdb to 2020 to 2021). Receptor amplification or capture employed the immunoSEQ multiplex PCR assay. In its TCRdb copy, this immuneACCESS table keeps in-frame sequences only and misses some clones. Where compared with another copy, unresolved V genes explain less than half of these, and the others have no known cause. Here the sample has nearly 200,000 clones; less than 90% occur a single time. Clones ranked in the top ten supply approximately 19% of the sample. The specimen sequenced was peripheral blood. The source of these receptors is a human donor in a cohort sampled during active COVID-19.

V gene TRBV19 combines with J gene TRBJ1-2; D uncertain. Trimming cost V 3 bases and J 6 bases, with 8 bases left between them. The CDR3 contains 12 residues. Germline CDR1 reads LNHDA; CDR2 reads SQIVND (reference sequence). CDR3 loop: CASSIRGDGYTF. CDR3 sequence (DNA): TGTGCCAGTAGTATTCGTGGAGATGGCTACACCTTC.

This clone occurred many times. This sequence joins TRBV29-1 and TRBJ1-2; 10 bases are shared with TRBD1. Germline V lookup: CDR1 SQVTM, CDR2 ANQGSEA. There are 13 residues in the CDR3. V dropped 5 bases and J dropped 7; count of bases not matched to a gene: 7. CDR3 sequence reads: CSVLRQGARGYTF. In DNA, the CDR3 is TGCAGCGTTCTTCGACAGGGGGCGCGTGGCTACACCTTC.

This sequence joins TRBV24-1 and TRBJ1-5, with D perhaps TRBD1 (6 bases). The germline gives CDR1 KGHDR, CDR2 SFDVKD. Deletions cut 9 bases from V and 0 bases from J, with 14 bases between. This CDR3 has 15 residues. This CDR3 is CATPPTGFSNQPQHF. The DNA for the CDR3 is TGTGCCACCCCCCCGACAGGTTTTAGCAATCAGCCCCAGCATTTT.

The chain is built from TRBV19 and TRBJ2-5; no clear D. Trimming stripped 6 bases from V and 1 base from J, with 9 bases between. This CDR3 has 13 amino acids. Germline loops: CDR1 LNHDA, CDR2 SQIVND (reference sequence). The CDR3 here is CASSKPSQETQYF. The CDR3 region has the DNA TGTGCCAGTAGCAAGCCTTCCCAAGAGACCCAGTACTTC.

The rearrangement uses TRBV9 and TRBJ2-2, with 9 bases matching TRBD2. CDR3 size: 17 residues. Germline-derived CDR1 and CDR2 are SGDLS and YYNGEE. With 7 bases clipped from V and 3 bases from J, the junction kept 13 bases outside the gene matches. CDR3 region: CASCPLGAGGDTGELFF. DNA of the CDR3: TGTGCCAGCTGCCCTTTGGGAGCGGGGGGCGACACCGGGGAGCTGTTTTTT.

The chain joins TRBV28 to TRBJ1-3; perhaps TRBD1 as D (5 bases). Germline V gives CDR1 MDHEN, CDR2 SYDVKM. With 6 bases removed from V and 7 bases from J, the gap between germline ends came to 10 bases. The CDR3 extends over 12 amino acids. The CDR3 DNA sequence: TGTGCCAGCAGGTGGGGACTTAACACCATATATTTT. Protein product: CASRWGLNTIYF.

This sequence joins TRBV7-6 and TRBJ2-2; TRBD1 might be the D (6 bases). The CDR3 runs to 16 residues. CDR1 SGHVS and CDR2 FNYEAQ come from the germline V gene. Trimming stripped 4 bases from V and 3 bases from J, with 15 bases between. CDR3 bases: TGTGCCAGCAGCTACTACCTCCGACAGGACACCGGGGAGCTGTTTTTT. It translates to CASSYYLRQDTGELFF.

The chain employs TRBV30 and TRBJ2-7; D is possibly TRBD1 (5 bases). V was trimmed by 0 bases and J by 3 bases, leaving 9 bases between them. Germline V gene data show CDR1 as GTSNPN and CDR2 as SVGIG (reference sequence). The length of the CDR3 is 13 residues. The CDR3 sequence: CAWSVGQFYEQYF. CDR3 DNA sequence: TGTGCCTGGAGTGTCGGACAATTCTACGAGCAGTACTTC. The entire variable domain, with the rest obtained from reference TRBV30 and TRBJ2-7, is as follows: SQTIHQWPATLVQPVGSPLSLECTVEGTSNPNLYWYRQAAGRGLQLLFYSVGIGQISSEVPQNLSASRPQDRQFILSSKKLLLSDSGFYLCAWSVGQFYEQYFGPGTRLTVT.

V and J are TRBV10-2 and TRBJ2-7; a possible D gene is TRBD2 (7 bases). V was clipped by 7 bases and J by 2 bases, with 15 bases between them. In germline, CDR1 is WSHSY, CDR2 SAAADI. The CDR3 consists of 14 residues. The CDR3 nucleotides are TGCGCCAGCATGAGGGGGGGGGTACCCTACGAGCAGTACGTC. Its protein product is CASMRGGVPYEQYV.

The CDR3 coding sequence is TGTGCCAGCAGCCAAGGAGCCGCCGGGGAGCTGTTTTTT. It codes for CASSQGAAGELFF. This chain links TRBV3-1 (or the pseudogene TRBV3-2) with TRBJ2-2; no firm D call. CDR3 size: 13 residues. The V end lost 1 base, the J end lost 6 bases, and 6 bases lay between the germline ends. Germline V gives CDR1 LGHDT, CDR2 YNNKEL (reference sequence).

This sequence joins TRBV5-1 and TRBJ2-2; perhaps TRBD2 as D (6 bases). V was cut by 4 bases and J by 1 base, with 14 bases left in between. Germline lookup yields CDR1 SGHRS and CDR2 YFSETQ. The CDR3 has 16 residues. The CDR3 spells CASSPSSVKNTGELFF. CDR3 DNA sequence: TGCGCCAGCAGCCCCTCTAGCGTGAAGAACACCGGGGAGCTGTTTTTT.

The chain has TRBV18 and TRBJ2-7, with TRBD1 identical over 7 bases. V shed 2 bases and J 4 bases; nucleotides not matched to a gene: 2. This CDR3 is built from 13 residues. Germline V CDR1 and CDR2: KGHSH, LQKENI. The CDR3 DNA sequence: TGTGCCAGCTCACCAACACAGGGGTACGAGCAGTACTTC. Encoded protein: CASSPTQGYEQYF.